Each of the 8 T cell receptor beta chains below was sequenced from the same sample in a study of neoadjuvant anti-PD-1 for oral cavity cancer. The protocol was immunoSEQ multiplex PCR, while the TCRdb copy is restricted to in-frame clones and leaves out a portion. The data hold approximately 83,000 clones, with under 90% observed a single time. Here the sequenced sample was PBMCs, taken before nivolumab (anti-PD-1) treatment. These TCRs come from a person between 35 and 79 years old with oral cavity squamous cell carcinoma.

CDR3 region: CASSLGQGNSYNEQFF. The CDR3 coding sequence is TGTGCCAGCAGTTTGGGACAGGGCAACTCCTACAATGAGCAGTTCTTC. The chain has TRBV27 and TRBJ2-1; 9 positions match TRBD1. Germline CDR1 and CDR2: MNHEY and SMNVEV (reference sequence). The CDR3 extends over 16 amino acids. V dropped 3 bases and J dropped 0; count of bases not matched to a gene: 3.

V usage is TRBV6-5 and J usage is TRBJ2-7, with 7 bases aligning to TRBD2. This CDR3 contains 15 residues. V dropped 5 bases and J dropped 0; count of bases not matched to a gene: 7. Germline CDR1 is MNHEY and CDR2 is SVGAGI. The CDR3 region has the DNA TGTGCCAGCAGTAACGTCCGGGACTACTCCTACGAGCAGTACTTC. The encoded protein is CASSNVRDYSYEQYF.

This chain uses TRBV20-1 with TRBJ2-7; D gene unclear. Looked up from germline, CDR1 is DFQATT and CDR2 is SNEGSKA (reference sequence). V lost 3 bases, J lost 3 bases, and 6 bases lay in between. The CDR3 length is 11 residues. CDR3: CSASTDYEQYF. The CDR3 DNA reads TGCAGTGCTAGTACGGACTACGAGCAGTACTTC.

Only one count was recorded for this clone. This chain uses TRBV11-2 with TRBJ1-5; a weak D match, TRBD1 (6 bases). V was shortened by 2 bases and J by 6 bases, with 11 bases between the two germline ends. The CDR3 loop spans 14 amino acids. Germline V lookup: CDR1 SGHAT, CDR2 FQNNGV. CDR3 nucleotides: TGTGCCAGCAGCTTATCGGGGGGCGTTCAGCCCCAGCATTTT. Residues: CASSLSGGVQPQHF.

The chain has TRBV30 and TRBJ1-5; D unresolved. Deletions cut 1 base from V and 4 bases from J, with 20 bases between. Germline V gene sequence: CDR1 GTSNPN, CDR2 SVGIG (reference sequence). The CDR3 totals 17 residues. The CDR3 protein is CAWSASRTGRLNQPQHF. CDR3 coding DNA: TGTGCCTGGAGTGCATCTCGAACGGGCCGCCTAAATCAGCCCCAGCATTTT.

V is TRBV10-1 and J is TRBJ1-1; D unresolved. The CDR3 runs to 12 residues. V lost 0 bases, J lost 8 bases, and 7 bases lay in between. In germline, CDR1 is WNHNN, CDR2 SYGVQD (reference sequence). CDR3 protein: CASSESGREAFF. The CDR3 nucleotides read TGCGCCAGCAGTGAGTCCGGCAGAGAAGCTTTCTTT.

J is TRBJ2-1 and V is TRBV10-3; possible D gene TRBD2, 7 bases. Germline lookup yields CDR1 ENHRY and CDR2 SYGVKD. This CDR3 has 14 amino acids. The V and J ends lost 4 bases and 3 bases respectively, with 10 bases between them. CDR3 protein: CAISGGGGYNEQFF. The CDR3 DNA sequence: TGTGCCATCAGTGGCGGGGGCGGCTACAATGAGCAGTTCTTC.

V gene TRBV7-8 combines with J gene TRBJ1-2; D is possibly TRBD1 (6 bases). V was clipped by 6 bases and J by 6 bases, with 23 bases between them. This CDR3 has 16 amino acids. Germline-derived CDR1 and CDR2 are SGHVS and FQNEAQ. This CDR3 reads CASRPDRDISLHGYTF. The CDR3, as DNA: TGTGCCAGCAGGCCGGACCGGGACATAAGCCTTCATGGCTACACCTTC.